This TCR beta chain was observed in a study of OX40 agonist ivuxolimab in advanced cancers. Germline lookup yields CDR1 MNHNY and CDR2 SVGAGI (reference sequence). Trimming stripped 2 bases from V and 4 bases from J, with 14 bases between. This CDR3 has 15 residues. Libraries were prepared by immunoSEQ multiplex PCR; TCRdb keeps only in-frame clonotypes and omits some of them. This sample has 90,000 to 120,000 clones, with approximately 90% found just once. The sample was CD4+ or CD8+ T cells sorted from blood, taken in a trial of the OX40 agonist ivuxolimab. The receptor was derived from an adult with an advanced solid tumor such as melanoma, head and neck, liver or kidney cancer. This chain connects TRBV6-6 to TRBJ1-1; tentatively, D is TRBD1 (5 bases). The CDR3 sequence is CASSYPGQGRTEAFF. CDR3 nucleotide sequence: TGTGCCAGCAGTTACCCGGGGCAGGGACGCACTGAAGCTTTCTTT.